This T cell receptor (beta chain) derives from a study of T cell responses to AZD1222 COVID-19 vaccine. General study points: Clonal diversity may have been underestimated, and the donors were mostly white British, with more females than males.

In regard to this clone: What it binds is unknown.

The CDR3 contains 15 residues. Germline CDR1 reads MNHEY; CDR2 reads SMNVEV (reference sequence). Between the trimmed V and J ends, which lost 5 bases and 5 bases, there was a span of 13 bases. The table came from immunoSEQ multiplex PCR; TCRdb's copy has only in-frame clones and leaves some out. The data show 150,000 to 200,000 clones, with 85% to 90% seen just once and around 2.5% held by the top ten. This sequence joins TRBV27 and TRBJ1-6; D unresolved. Sequences were derived from peripheral blood, sampled on day 0 of MenACWY control vaccination. The sequence was obtained from an adult in good health. CDR3 nucleotides: TGTGCCAGCAGTGCTGACATGGCCGATAATTCACCCCTCCACTTT. Residues: CASSADMADNSPLHF.